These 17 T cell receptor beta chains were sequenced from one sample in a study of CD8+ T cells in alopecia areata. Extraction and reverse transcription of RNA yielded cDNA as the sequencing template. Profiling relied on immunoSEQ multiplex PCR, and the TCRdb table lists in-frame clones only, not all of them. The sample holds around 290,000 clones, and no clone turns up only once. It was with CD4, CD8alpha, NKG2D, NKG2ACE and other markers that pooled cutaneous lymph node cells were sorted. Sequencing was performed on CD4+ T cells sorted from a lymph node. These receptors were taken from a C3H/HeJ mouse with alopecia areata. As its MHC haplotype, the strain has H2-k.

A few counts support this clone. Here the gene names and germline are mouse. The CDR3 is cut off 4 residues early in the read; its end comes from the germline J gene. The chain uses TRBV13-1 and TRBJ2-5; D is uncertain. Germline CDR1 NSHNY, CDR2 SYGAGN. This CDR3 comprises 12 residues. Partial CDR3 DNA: TGTGCCAGCAGTGATCTGGAAGAC. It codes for CASSDLED. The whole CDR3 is CASSDLEDTQYF.

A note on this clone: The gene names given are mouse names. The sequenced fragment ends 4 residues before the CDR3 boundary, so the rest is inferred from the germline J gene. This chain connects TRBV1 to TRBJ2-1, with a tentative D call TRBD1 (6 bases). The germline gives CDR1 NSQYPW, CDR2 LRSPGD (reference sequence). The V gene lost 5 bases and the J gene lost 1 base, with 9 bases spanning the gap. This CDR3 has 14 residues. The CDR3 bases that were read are TGCACCTGCAGTCCGCAGGGGAACTATGCT. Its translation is CTCSPQGNYA. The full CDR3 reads CTCSPQGNYAEQFF.

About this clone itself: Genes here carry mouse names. CDR3 amino acids: CASSPTPNSDYTF. The covered CDR3 bases are TGTGCTAGCAGCCCTACACCAAACTCC. The V call is TRBV29, the J call TRBJ1-2; D gene uncertain. The read ends 4 residues shy of where the CDR3 ends; the end is completed using the germline J gene. The CDR3 length is 13 residues. V was shortened by 6 bases and J by 0 bases, with 8 bases between the two germline ends. The germline CDR1 and CDR2 sequences are MSHET and SYDVDS.

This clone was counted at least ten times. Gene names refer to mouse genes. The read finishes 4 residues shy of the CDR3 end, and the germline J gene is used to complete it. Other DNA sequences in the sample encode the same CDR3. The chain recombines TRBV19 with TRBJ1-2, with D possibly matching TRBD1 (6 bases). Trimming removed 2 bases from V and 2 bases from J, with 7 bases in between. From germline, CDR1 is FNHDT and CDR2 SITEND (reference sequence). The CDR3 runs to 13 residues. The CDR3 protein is CASSIQGNSDYTF. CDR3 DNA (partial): TGTGCCAGCAGTATCCAGGGGAACTCC.

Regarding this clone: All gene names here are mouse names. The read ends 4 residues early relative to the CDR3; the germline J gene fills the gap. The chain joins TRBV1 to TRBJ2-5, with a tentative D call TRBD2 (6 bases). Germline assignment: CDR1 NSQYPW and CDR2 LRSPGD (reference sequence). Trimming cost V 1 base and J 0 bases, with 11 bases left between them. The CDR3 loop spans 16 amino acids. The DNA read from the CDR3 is TGCACCTGCAGTGCAGCGGGGGGAAATAACCAAGAC. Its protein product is CTCSAAGGNNQD. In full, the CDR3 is CTCSAAGGNNQDTQYF.

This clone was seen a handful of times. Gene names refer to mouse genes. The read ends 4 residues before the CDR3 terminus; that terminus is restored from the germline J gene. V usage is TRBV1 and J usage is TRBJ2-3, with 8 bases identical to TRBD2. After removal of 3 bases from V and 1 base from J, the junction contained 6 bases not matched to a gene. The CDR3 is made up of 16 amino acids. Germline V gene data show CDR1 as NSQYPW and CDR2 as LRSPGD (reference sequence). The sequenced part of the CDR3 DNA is TGCACCTGCAGTGCTCTCGACTGGGGTGGTGCAGAA. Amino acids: CTCSALDWGGAE. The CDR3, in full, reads CTCSALDWGGAETLYF.

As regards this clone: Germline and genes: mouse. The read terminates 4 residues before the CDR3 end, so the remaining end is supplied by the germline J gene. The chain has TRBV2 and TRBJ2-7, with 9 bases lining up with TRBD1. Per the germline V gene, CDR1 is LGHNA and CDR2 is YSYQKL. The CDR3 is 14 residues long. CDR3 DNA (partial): TGTGCCAGCAGCCAAGAGGGGACAGGGCAT. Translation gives CASSQEGTGH. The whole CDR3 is CASSQEGTGHEQYF.

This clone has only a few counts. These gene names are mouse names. This CDR3 reads CASSDAGLNVLYAEQFF. CDR3 DNA, as far as it was read: TGTGCCAGCAGTGATGCAGGCCTAAATGTCCTCTATGCT. This chain connects TRBV13-1 to TRBJ2-1; D is undetermined. Sequencing ends 4 residues short of the CDR3 end; the germline J gene provides the rest. V was cut by 0 bases and J by 3 bases, with 16 bases left in between. Germline lookup yields CDR1 NSHNY and CDR2 SYGAGN. The CDR3 loop spans 17 amino acids.

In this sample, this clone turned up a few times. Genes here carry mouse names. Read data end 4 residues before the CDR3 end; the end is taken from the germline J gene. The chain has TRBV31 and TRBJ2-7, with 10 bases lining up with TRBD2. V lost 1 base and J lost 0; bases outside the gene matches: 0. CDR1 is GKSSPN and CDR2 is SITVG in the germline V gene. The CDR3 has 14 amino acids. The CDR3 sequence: CAWSPGGASYEQYF. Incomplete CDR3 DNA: TGTGCCTGGAGTCCTGGGGGGGCCTCCTAT.

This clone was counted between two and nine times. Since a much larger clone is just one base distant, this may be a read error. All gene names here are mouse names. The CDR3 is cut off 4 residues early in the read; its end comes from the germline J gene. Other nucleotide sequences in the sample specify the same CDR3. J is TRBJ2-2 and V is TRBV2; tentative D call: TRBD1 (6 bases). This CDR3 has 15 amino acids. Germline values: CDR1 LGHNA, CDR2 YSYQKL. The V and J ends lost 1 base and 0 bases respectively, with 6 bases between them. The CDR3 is CASSQGTANTGQLYF. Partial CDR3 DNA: TGTGCCAGCAGCCAAGGGACAGCAAACACCGGG. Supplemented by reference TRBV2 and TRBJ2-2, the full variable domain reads DPKIIQKPKYLVAVTGSEKILICEQYLGHNAMYWYRQSAKKPLEFMFSYSYQKLMDNQTASSRFQPQSSKKNHLDLQITALKPDDSATYFCASSQGTANTGQLYFGEGSKLTVL.

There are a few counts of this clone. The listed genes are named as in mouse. The CDR3 DNA, read in part, is TGTGCCAGCAGTACGCCCAACAGGGGTTAT. This gives the protein CASSTPNRGY. The full CDR3 reads CASSTPNRGYEQYF. The rearrangement uses TRBV19 and TRBJ2-7; 7 bases align to TRBD1. Read sequence stops 4 residues before the CDR3 end, and the germline J gene provides the missing end. Germline CDR1 reads FNHDT; CDR2 reads SITEND (reference sequence). This CDR3 spans 14 amino acids. Variable domain in full (rest from reference TRBV19 and TRBJ2-7): GGIITQTPKFLIGQEGQKLTLKCQQNFNHDTMYWYRQDSGKGLRLIYYSITENDLQKGDLSEGYDASREKKSSFSLTVTSAQKNEMAVFLCASSTPNRGYEQYFGPGTRLTVL.

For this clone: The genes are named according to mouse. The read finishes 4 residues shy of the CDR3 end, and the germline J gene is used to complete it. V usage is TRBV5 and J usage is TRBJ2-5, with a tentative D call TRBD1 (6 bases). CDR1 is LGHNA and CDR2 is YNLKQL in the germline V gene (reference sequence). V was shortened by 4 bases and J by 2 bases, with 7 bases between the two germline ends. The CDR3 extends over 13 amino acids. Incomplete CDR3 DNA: TGTGCCAGCAGCCGGACAGTCCAAGAC. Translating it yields CASSRTVQD. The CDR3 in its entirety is CASSRTVQDTQYF.

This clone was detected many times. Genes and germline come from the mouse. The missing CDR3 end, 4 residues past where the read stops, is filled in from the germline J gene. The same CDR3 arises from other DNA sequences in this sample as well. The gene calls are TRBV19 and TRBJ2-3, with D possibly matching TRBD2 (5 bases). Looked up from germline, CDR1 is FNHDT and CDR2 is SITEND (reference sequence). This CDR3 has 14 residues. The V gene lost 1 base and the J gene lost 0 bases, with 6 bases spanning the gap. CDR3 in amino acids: CASSILGSAETLYF. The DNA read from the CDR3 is TGTGCCAGCAGTATATTGGGGAGTGCAGAA.

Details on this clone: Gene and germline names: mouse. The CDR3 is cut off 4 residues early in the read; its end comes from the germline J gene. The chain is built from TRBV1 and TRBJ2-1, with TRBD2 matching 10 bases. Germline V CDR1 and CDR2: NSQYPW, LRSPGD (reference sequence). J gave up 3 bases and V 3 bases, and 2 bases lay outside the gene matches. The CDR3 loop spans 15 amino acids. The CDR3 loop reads CTCSATGGLYAEQFF. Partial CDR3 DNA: TGCACCTGCAGTGCGACTGGGGGGCTCTATGCT.

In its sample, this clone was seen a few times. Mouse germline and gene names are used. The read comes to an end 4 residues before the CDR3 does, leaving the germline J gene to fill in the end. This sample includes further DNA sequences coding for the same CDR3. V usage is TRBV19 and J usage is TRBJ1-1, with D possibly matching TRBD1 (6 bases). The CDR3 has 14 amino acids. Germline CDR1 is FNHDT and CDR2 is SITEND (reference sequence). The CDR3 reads CASSPGLGGREVFF. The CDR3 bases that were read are TGTGCCAGCAGTCCGGGACTGGGGGGGCGA.

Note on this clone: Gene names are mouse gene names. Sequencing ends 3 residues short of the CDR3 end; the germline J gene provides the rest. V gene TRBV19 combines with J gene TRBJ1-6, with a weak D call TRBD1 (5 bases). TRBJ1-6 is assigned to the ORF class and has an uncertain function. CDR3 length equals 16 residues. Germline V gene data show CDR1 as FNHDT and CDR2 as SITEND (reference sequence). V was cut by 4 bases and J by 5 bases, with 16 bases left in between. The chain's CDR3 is CASSHIPDKNNSPLYF. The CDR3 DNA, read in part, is TGTGCCAGCAGTCATATCCCGGACAAAAATAATTCGCCC.

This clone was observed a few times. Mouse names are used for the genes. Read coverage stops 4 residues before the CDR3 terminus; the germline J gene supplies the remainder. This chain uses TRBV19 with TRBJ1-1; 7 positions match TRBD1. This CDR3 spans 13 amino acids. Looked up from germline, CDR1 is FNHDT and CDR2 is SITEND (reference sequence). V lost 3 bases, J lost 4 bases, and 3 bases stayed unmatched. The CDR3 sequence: CASSNRGGTEVFF. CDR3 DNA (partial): TGTGCCAGCAGTAACAGGGGAGGCACA.